This TCR beta chain was recovered during a study of PD-1 blockade in classical Hodgkin lymphoma (dated by TCRdb to about 2020). Describing the broader study: Nivolumab dosing was 3 mg/kg intravenously every 2 weeks, continuing until either disease progression or unacceptable toxicity. The study used TCR beta sequencing and CyTOF to define a peripheral blood immune signature of response to PD-1 blockade in classical Hodgkin lymphoma. Results and caveats for the whole study, not just this receptor: Baseline TCR diversity was reported to be lower in newly diagnosed patients than in healthy donors, and even lower in relapsed/refractory patients. Lower diversity was seen in patients whose nivolumab began less than 1 year after ASCT, and these patients were left out of later analyses so that immune reconstitution would not confound the results. Baseline diversity similar to that of newly diagnosed patients was observed in trial patients achieving complete response, whereas significantly lower diversity was observed in partial responders and progressors. By C4D1, a significant rise was seen in CD4+ TCR diversity but not in CD8+ TCR diversity (p=0.0027 vs p=0.16), and the rise was most apparent among complete responders (p=0.02). The study was restricted to a single clinical trial cohort, and the causes of repertoire differences, possibly disease activity or prior therapy, were left undefined.

Reading the label with the study, this specimen's time point is: cycle 2 day 1 (C2D1) of nivolumab. Every trial patient had relapsed following autologous stem cell transplantation, and prior brentuximab vedotin exposure was what differed among cohorts A, B and C. The trial cohort was composed of approximately 60 patients with relapsed/refractory classical Hodgkin lymphoma, for whom complete response, partial response or progressive disease was recorded as best overall response. In the multi-cohort phase II CheckMate 205 trial, trial patients received single-agent nivolumab. An independent review committee assessed best overall response using the 2007 International Working Group response criteria. Trial PBMCs were collected just before the start of nivolumab (C1D1) and during therapy at cycle 2 day 1 and cycle 4 day 1. After peripheral blood was drawn into 8 mL Vacutainer Cell Preparation Tubes, PBMCs were isolated by centrifugation and then cryopreserved.

A note on this clone: It lacks a known antigen. Base qualities are missing; no much larger clone stands one base away.

CDR1 and CDR2, per the germline V gene, are SQVTM and ANQGSEA. CDR3 length: 13 amino acids, cysteine to phenylalanine. Of all the DNA, just the CDR3 is kept, 39 bases in frame from base 1. Trimming takes 1 base from V and 4 bases from J, and the germline ends sit 10 bases apart. The Qiagen DNeasy kit was used to extract genomic DNA both from unsorted PBMCs and from the negatively selected CD4+ and CD8+ fractions. TCR beta CDR3 regions were amplified by immunoSEQ multiplex PCR using primers annealing to V and J segments. A synthetic immune receptor repertoire was used to minimize amplification bias, and any remaining bias was removed computationally after sequencing. The published analysis was carried out like this. Custom Python scripts were used to quantify repertoire diversity as the Shannon entropy index. Unsorted, CD4+ and CD8+ repertoires were examined separately, except in combined analyses, for which CD4+ and CD8+ sequences were merged in silico. A clone counted as expanded when the clone's frequency after treatment rose at least 2-fold relative to C1D1, and clones undetected at baseline were given a pseudocount of 0.5. Singleton clones were defined as clones with 0 or 1 copy at C1D1, and non-singleton clones were defined as clones with 2 or more copies. By matching protein sequences in sorted samples from the same patient, clones expanded in unsorted samples were annotated as CD4+, CD8+ or unknown. Wilcoxon tests on paired samples were used to test diversity changes from C1D1 to C4D1. In TCRdb, the immuneACCESS table is reduced to in-frame sequences with V and J assigned. These tables do not hold every clone; where another copy was compared, an unresolved V gene accounts for under half, and the others remain unexplained. That table supplies the V and J calls and clone size; D and trimming were determined from the DNA. The table for this sample lists over 90,000 clones; 80% to 90% of them were counted only once. The ten biggest clones cover about 10% of the sample.

This specimen was peripheral blood mononuclear cells (PBMCs), taken before the second cycle of nivolumab. The chain is assembled from TRBV29-1 and TRBJ1-2; the D region possibly corresponds to TRBD1 (5 bases align). The receptor's source is a human donor with classical Hodgkin lymphoma. Here the CDR3 is given as CSVEGAGPYGYTF. In nucleotides, the sequence is TGCAGCGTTGAAGGCGCAGGGCCCTATGGCTACACCTTC.